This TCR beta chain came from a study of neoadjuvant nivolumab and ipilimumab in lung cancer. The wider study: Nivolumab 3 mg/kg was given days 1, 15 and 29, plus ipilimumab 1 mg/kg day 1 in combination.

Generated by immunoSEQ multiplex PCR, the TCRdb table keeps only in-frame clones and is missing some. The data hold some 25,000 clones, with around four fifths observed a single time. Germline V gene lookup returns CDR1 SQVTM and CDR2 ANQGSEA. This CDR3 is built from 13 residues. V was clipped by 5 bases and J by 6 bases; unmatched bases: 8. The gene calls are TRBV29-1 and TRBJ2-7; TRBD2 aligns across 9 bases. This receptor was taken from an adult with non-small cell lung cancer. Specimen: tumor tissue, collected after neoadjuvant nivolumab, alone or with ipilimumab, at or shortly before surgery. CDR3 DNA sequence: TGCAGCGTTACGGGACTAGCAGTCCCCGAGCAGTACTTC. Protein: CSVTGLAVPEQYF.